The entry that follows covers one T cell receptor beta chain sequence. The method was immunoSEQ multiplex PCR; TCRdb's version includes in-frame clones alone and lacks a portion of them. Of tens of thousands of clones in the sample, about 91% were seen once. This specimen comes from a study of blood T cell repertoires in COVID-19. The CDR3 covers 14 residues. V dropped 3 bases and J dropped 13; count of bases not matched to a gene: 12. Germline CDR1 ENHRY, CDR2 SYGVKD. This rearrangement joins TRBV10-3 to TRBJ2-5, with 9 bases that match TRBD1. The specimen sequenced was peripheral blood. This receptor was taken from a man between 60 and 75 years old with acute or convalescent COVID-19. The CDR3 DNA reads as TGTGCCATCAGTGAAGAAGACAGGGGGTCAGGGTGGTACTTC. Its protein product is CAISEEDRGSGWYF.